A selection of T cell receptor beta chains follows, all from one sample in a study of shared clonotypes between healthy human individuals. Profiling relied on immunoSEQ multiplex PCR, and the TCRdb table lists in-frame clones only, not all of them. This table has about 770,000 clones, over 60% appearing once. Input material: memory CD4+ T cells sorted from blood. These TCRs come from a woman in her 30s in good health. The CDR3 runs from the conserved cysteine through the conserved F or W. A D gene is named only where the DNA matches it firmly. Rows may omit the clone size; those that give it use once, few, many or a size class.

j_call d_call clone_size v_call cdr3_aa cdr3_nt
TRBJ1-2 TRBD1 . TRBV2 CASSQNRDSRNYGYTF TGTGCCAGCTCACAGAACCGGGACAGCCGCAACTATGGCTACACCTTC
TRBJ2-5 . few TRBV10-1 CASSESTGGQETQYF TGCGCCAGCAGTGAGTCGACTGGGGGGCAGGAGACCCAGTACTTC
TRBJ2-5 . few TRBV6-5 CASSSIPFQETQYF TGTGCCAGCAGTTCCATACCGTTCCAAGAGACCCAGTACTTC
TRBJ2-2 TRBD1 . TRBV6-4 CADSPTGADGELFF TGTGCCGACTCCCCGACAGGGGCCGACGGGGAGCTGTTTTTT
TRBJ2-7 TRBD2 . TRBV28 CASSSPGLAAYEQYF TGTGCCAGCAGCTCCCCGGGACTAGCGGCCTACGAGCAGTACTTC
TRBJ2-7 . . TRBV25-1 CASSEELTYEQYF TGTGCCAGCAGTGAAGAATTGACCTACGAGCAGTACTTC
TRBJ2-7 TRBD1 . TRBV10-1 CASSKTGKRYEQYF TGCGCCAGCAGTAAGACAGGGAAACGCTACGAGCAGTACTTC
TRBJ2-5 TRBD2 once TRBV15 CATSRGPASGRRETQYF TGTGCCACCAGCCGAGGCCCGGCTAGCGGGAGGAGAGAGACCCAGTACTTC
TRBJ2-1 . . TRBV7-3 CASSLRWPSSYNEQFF TGTGCCAGCAGCTTAAGGTGGCCTAGCTCCTACAATGAGCAGTTCTTC
TRBJ2-7 TRBD2 . TRBV19 CASSIQAGGYYEQYF TGTGCCAGTAGTATACAAGCGGGAGGCTACTACGAGCAGTACTTC
TRBJ2-7 . . TRBV6-1 CASSEGREQYF TGTGCCAGCAGTGAAGGACGCGAGCAGTACTTC
TRBJ2-7 TRBD2 . TRBV11-3 CASSLGTSAYEQYF TGTGCCAGCAGCTTAGGGACTAGCGCCTACGAGCAGTACTTC
TRBJ2-7 . few TRBV5-1 CASSLAGVYHEQYF TGCGCCAGCAGCTTGGCGGGAGTCTATCACGAGCAGTACTTC
TRBJ2-3 TRBD2 . TRBV7-9 CASSPASGADTQYF TGTGCCAGCAGCCCCGCTAGCGGTGCAGATACGCAGTATTTT
TRBJ2-7 . . TRBV5-1 CASSPTSGQTYEQYF TGCGCCAGCAGCCCCACCTCGGGACAAACCTACGAGCAGTACTTC
TRBJ2-2 . . TRBV25-1 CASRGFTMTGELFF TGTGCCAGCAGGGGTTTTACCATGACCGGGGAGCTGTTTTTT
TRBJ2-1 . . TRBV27 CATWTGSSYNEQFF TGTGCCACGTGGACTGGAAGCTCCTACAATGAGCAGTTCTTC
TRBJ2-3 . . TRBV29-1 CSALGPMRGVTDTQYF TGCAGCGCCCTTGGGCCTATGAGGGGGGTGACAGATACGCAGTATTTT
TRBJ2-1 . once TRBV28 CASSLLRGEQFF TGTGCCAGCAGTTTACTCCGCGGGGAGCAGTTCTTC
TRBJ2-1 TRBD2 few TRBV10-1 CASSESSLAVQKVNEQFF TGCGCCAGCAGTGAGTCGTCCCTAGCGGTCCAGAAGGTAAATGAGCAGTTCTTC
TRBJ2-3 . . TRBV21-1 CASSKWKAGGDTDTQYF TGTGCCAGCAGCAAATGGAAAGCGGGAGGGGACACAGATACGCAGTATTTT
TRBJ1-5 . many TRBV15 CATSRDPRDRSNQPQHF TGTGCCACCAGCAGAGATCCTCGAGACAGGAGCAATCAGCCCCAGCATTTT
TRBJ2-7 TRBD1 . TRBV6-5 CASSDRGKPYEQYF TGTGCCAGCAGTGACAGGGGCAAACCTTACGAGCAGTACTTC
TRBJ1-3 TRBD1 . TRBV9 CASSARAGTAGNTIYF TGTGCCAGCAGCGCCCGTGCCGGGACAGCTGGAAACACCATATATTTT
TRBJ1-3 . . TRBV5-1 CASSPAGLGGTIYF TGCGCCAGCAGCCCGGCGGGCTTAGGGGGCACCATATATTTT
TRBJ2-3 . . TRBV19 CASSLPGSSTDTQYF TGTGCCAGTAGTCTACCGGGTTCTAGCACAGATACGCAGTATTTT
TRBJ1-2 . . TRBV5-1 CASSLGQDYGYTF TGCGCCAGCAGCTTGGGACAGGACTATGGCTACACCTTC
TRBJ2-2 TRBD2 . TRBV10-1 CASSPGGTPGELFF TGCGCCAGCAGCCCCGGGGGGACGCCCGGGGAGCTGTTTTTT
TRBJ1-2 TRBD1 . TRBV10-3 CAISDQGANYGYTF TGTGCCATCAGTGACCAGGGGGCTAACTATGGCTACACCTTC